These T cell receptor beta chains were read from a single sample in a study of cytomegalovirus exposure and HLA in healthy donors. Sequencing was performed with immunoSEQ multiplex PCR; in TCRdb, only in-frame clones are kept and a portion is missing. Its table lists roughly 34,000 clones. Sample: PBMCs. The receptors were sampled from a man aged 40-49 years in good health and CMV-seronegative. Both conserved end residues are part of each CDR3. Each record gives: D gene, V gene, J gene, CDR3 DNA, CDR3 protein. The D gene is left open where the match is weak.

NA,TRBV4-3,TRBJ2-7,TGCGCCAGCAGCGAAGAGTGGAGCGCCTACGAGCAGTACTTC,CASSEEWSAYEQYF
NA,TRBV28,TRBJ2-5,TGTGCCAGCAGGCCGCTGGGCCCAGCAGAGACCCAGTACTTC,CASRPLGPAETQYF
NA,TRBV30,TRBJ2-1,TGTGCCTGGAGTGCAGGAAGTTCCGACAATGAGCAGTTCTTC,CAWSAGSSDNEQFF
NA,TRBV7-6,TRBJ1-3,TGTGCCAGCAGCCAGCAGGACAGCTCTGGAAACACCATATATTTT,CASSQQDSSGNTIYF
TRBD1,TRBV18,TRBJ2-2,TGTGCCAGCTCACCCCCCGGGACAGGGAACTTCTTTGGGGAGCTGTTTTTT,CASSPPGTGNFFGELFF
NA,TRBV30,TRBJ2-5,TGTGCCTGGAGTGTACTGGAGACCCAGTACTTC,CAWSVLETQYF
TRBD1,TRBV29-1,TRBJ2-7,TGCAGCGTAAAAAAGGGGACAGGTGGAGGTGAGCAGTACTTC,CSVKKGTGGGEQYF
NA,TRBV11-2,TRBJ1-5,TGTGCCAGCAGCGCAGATTATAGCAATCAGCCCCAGCATTTT,CASSADYSNQPQHF
TRBD1,TRBV30,TRBJ1-2,TGTGCCTGTGAGGACAGGGTATTGGACGGCTACACCTTC,CACEDRVLDGYTF
NA,TRBV7-9,TRBJ1-1,TGTGCCAGCAGCCACGGCGGCAACGAAGCTTTCTTT,CASSHGGNEAFF
NA,TRBV12-2,TRBJ2-6,TGTGCAAGTCGCCCCAAGGCAGGGCTCTCTGGGGCCAACGTCCTGACTTTC,CASRPKAGLSGANVLTF